The 29 T cell receptor beta chains presented below share a single source sample, sequenced in a study of T cell clonality in common variable immunodeficiency. The data were produced by immunoSEQ multiplex PCR, yet TCRdb's version contains in-frame clones alone and is incomplete. The sample includes under 35,000 clones, none of them occurring once. The material sequenced was peripheral blood mononuclear cells. These receptors originate from a person aged 18 to 69 in good health.

This clone has ten or more counts. Read data end 3 residues before the CDR3 end; the end is taken from the germline J gene. The V and J genes are TRBV20-1 and TRBJ2-3, with no clear D. Trimming took 3 bases from V and 4 from J, leaving 14 bases between them. The CDR3 sequence is 14 residues long. In germline, CDR1 is DFQATT, CDR2 SNEGSKA (reference sequence). The DNA read from the CDR3 is TGCAGTGCTAGCCCTGCCTTAGCTGCAGATACG. Translating it yields CSASPALAADT. The CDR3 reads in full as CSASPALAADTQYF.

This clone has ten or more counts. From the germline J gene comes the end of the CDR3, since the read stops 3 residues before it. The J gene is TRBJ2-2, the V gene TRBV19; 7 nucleotides agree with TRBD1. Germline CDR1 LNHDA, CDR2 SQIVND (reference sequence). This CDR3 has 14 residues. V lost 5 bases and J lost 7; bases outside the gene matches: 7. The covered CDR3 bases are TGTGCCAGTAGTGGAATTTACAGGGGCGGGGAG. This codes for CASSGIYRGGE. The whole CDR3 sequence reads CASSGIYRGGELFF.

There are many counts of this clone. Coverage ceases 3 residues before the CDR3 finishes, and the germline J gene fills in the end. This chain uses TRBV6-1 with TRBJ1-2; D call uncertain. The CDR3 spans 16 residues. V was shortened by 0 bases and J by 2 bases, with 13 bases between the two germline ends. Germline values: CDR1 MNHNS, CDR2 SASEGT. The CDR3 DNA, read in part, is TGTGCCAGCAGTGAAGCACTTCAAAGAGGGAACTATGGC. This encodes CASSEALQRGNYG. The CDR3 reads in full as CASSEALQRGNYGYTF.

This clone was recorded at least ten times. The sequence runs out 3 residues before the end of the CDR3; the remainder is reconstructed from the germline J gene. The chain is built from TRBV20-1 and TRBJ2-1; 7 nucleotides agree with TRBD1. The CDR3 consists of 15 residues. Germline CDR1 reads DFQATT; CDR2 reads SNEGSKA (reference sequence). V gave up 5 bases and J gave up 0 bases; unmatched junction bases: 7. The CDR3 here is CSAGYRGSSYNEQFF. The part of the CDR3 DNA that was read is TGCAGTGCTGGATACAGGGGTAGCTCCTACAATGAG.

Ten or more counts support this clone. The read is 3 residues too short to cover the CDR3 end, so that end is filled in from the germline J gene. The V gene is TRBV2, the J gene TRBJ1-5; perhaps TRBD1 as D (6 bases). The V gene's germline CDR1 is SNHLY and CDR2 FYNNEI. Trimming cost V 3 bases and J 9 bases, with 18 bases left between them. The CDR3 totals 15 residues. The CDR3 region is CASSDGWQGIWPQHF. The covered CDR3 bases are TGTGCCAGCAGTGATGGTTGGCAGGGGATCTGGCCC.

Comments on this clone: One junction end disagrees with the germline gene, perhaps due to a read error. The CDR3 goes on 3 residues after the read ends, and that part is filled in from the germline J gene. The gene calls are TRBV7-7 and TRBJ1-2; the D is unclear. There are 13 residues in the CDR3. Germline V gene sequence: CDR1 SSHAT, CDR2 FNYEAQ (reference sequence). The CDR3 DNA, read in part, is TGTGCTAGCAGCTTTTCTAACACAGATACC. As protein: CASSFSNTDT. The whole CDR3 protein reads CASSFSNTDTYTF.

On this clone: One end of the junction varies from germline; a read error may be responsible. The read terminates 3 residues ahead of where the CDR3 ends, so the germline J gene completes it. The J gene is TRBJ1-4, the V gene TRBV5-6; 7 positions agree with TRBD1. This CDR3 spans 14 amino acids. The germline V gene encodes CDR1 SGHDT and CDR2 YYEEEE. CDR3: CASSSDRRDEELFF. Partial CDR3 DNA: TGTGCCAGCAGCTCGGACAGGAGGGATGAAGAA.

This clone was counted at least ten times. A read error may produce the germline difference seen at one junction end. The read ends 3 residues before the CDR3 terminus; that terminus is restored from the germline J gene. The chain couples TRBV4-2 to TRBJ1-4, with TRBD1 matching over 10 bases. In germline, CDR1 is LGHNA, CDR2 YNFKEQ. CDR3 size: 16 residues. CDR3 protein: CASSQGAGQGSKKLFF. The DNA read from the CDR3 is TGCGCCAGCAGCCAGGGGGCGGGACAGGGGTCGAAAAAA.

This clone showed up just a few times. From the germline J gene comes the end of the CDR3, since the read stops 3 residues before it. J is TRBJ2-5 and V is TRBV5-1; no clear D gene. Per the germline V gene, CDR1 is SGHRS and CDR2 is YFSETQ. Trimming shortened V by 2 bases and J by 3 bases, and 2 bases separated the two germline ends. The CDR3 runs to 11 residues. Partial CDR3 DNA: TGCGCCAGCAGCTTTAAAGAGACC. Translated: CASSFKET. The CDR3, in full, reads CASSFKETQYF.

This clone qualifies as medium-sized. Coverage ceases 3 residues before the CDR3 finishes, and the germline J gene fills in the end. The chain is built from TRBV14 and TRBJ2-1; a possible D gene is TRBD1 (6 bases). This CDR3 comprises 12 residues. V was trimmed by 2 bases and J by 9 bases, leaving 8 bases between them. Germline CDR1 is SGHDN and CDR2 is FVKESK. CDR3 sequence: CASSQKDSEQFF. The sequenced CDR3 bases are TGTGCCAGCAGCCAAAAGGACAGTGAG.

By frequency in the sample, this clone is medium-sized. The read is 3 residues too short to cover the CDR3 end, so that end is filled in from the germline J gene. V usage is TRBV7-8 and J usage is TRBJ2-6; TRBD1 might be the D (6 bases). This CDR3 has 16 residues. V was clipped by 5 bases and J by 2 bases, with 13 bases between them. Germline loops: CDR1 SGHVS, CDR2 FQNEAQ. The CDR3 DNA, read in part, is TGTGCCAGCAGCCCTAAAACAGGGACTGGGGCCAACGTC. Translating gives CASSPKTGTGANV. The entire CDR3 sequence reads CASSPKTGTGANVLTF.

Ten or more counts support this clone. With the read ending 3 residues before the CDR3 end, the germline J gene is used to fill in that end. The genes are TRBV20-1 and TRBJ1-1; 9 nucleotides match TRBD1. Germline V gene sequence: CDR1 DFQATT, CDR2 SNEGSKA (reference sequence). The CDR3 spans 13 residues. Germline trimming cut 4 bases from V and 7 bases from J; bases unmatched to any gene: 7. The CDR3 DNA, read in part, is TGCAGTGCTACGCGGGACAGGGAGAATGAA. Its translation: CSATRDRENE. The whole CDR3 protein is CSATRDRENEAFF.

This clone came up many times. Sequencing ends 3 residues short of the CDR3 end; the germline J gene provides the rest. This sequence joins TRBV4-1 and TRBJ1-4; D is unclear. Trimming removed 1 base from V and 7 bases from J, with 16 bases in between. This CDR3 spans 16 amino acids. The germline CDR1 and CDR2 sequences are MGHRA and YSYEKL. CDR3 DNA, as far as it was read: TGCGCCAGCAGCCAAGTGCGCCTTCAGACGGGTGAAAAA. It yields the protein CASSQVRLQTGEK. In full, the CDR3 reads CASSQVRLQTGEKLFF.

This clone occurred many times. Read sequence stops 3 residues before the CDR3 end, and the germline J gene provides the missing end. The V call is TRBV7-8, the J call TRBJ2-6; D is uncertain. The germline CDR1 and CDR2 sequences are SGHVS and FQNEAQ. Trimming pared 1 base from V and 2 bases from J, leaving 12 bases between. CDR3 size: 17 residues. The CDR3 spells CASSLEPRITGANVLTF. The sequenced CDR3 bases are TGTGCCAGCAGCTTAGAGCCCAGGATAACTGGGGCCAACGTC. Supplemented by reference TRBV7-8 and TRBJ2-6, the full variable domain reads GAGVSQSPRYKVAKRGQDVALRCDPISGHVSLFWYQQALGQGPEFLTYFQNEAQLDKSGLPSDRFFAERPEGSVSTLKIQRTQQEDSAVYLCASSLEPRITGANVLTFGAGSRLTVL.

In this sample, this clone turned up many times. Read sequence stops 3 residues before the CDR3 end, and the germline J gene provides the missing end. The V gene is TRBV27, the J gene TRBJ2-1, with 10 bases matching TRBD2. The CDR3 is 15 residues long. Germline CDR1 reads MNHEY; CDR2 reads SMNVEV (reference sequence). V gave up 1 base and J gave up 7 bases; unmatched junction bases: 4. The part of the CDR3 DNA that was read is TGTGCCAGCAGTTTATACGAGCGGGAGGGGAATGAG. Translated: CASSLYEREGNE. The full-length CDR3 reads as CASSLYEREGNEQFF.

This clone was recorded at least ten times. The CDR3 end lies 3 residues beyond the end of the read and is filled in from the germline J gene. This chain links TRBV20-1 with TRBJ2-3, with D perhaps TRBD2 (6 bases). The V gene's germline CDR1 is DFQATT and CDR2 SNEGSKA (reference sequence). V was clipped by 3 bases and J by 2 bases, with 12 bases between them. The CDR3 consists of 14 residues. The CDR3 DNA, read in part, is TGCAGTGCTAGTCGGCGGGGTCCCACAGATACG. This encodes CSASRRGPTDT. The whole CDR3 protein is CSASRRGPTDTQYF.

There are many counts of this clone. Coverage ceases 3 residues before the CDR3 finishes, and the germline J gene fills in the end. J is TRBJ2-4 and V is TRBV20-1; D is uncertain. The CDR3 is 14 residues long. CDR1 is DFQATT, CDR2 SNEGSKA, per germline (reference sequence). The CDR3 loop is CSARDSRRPYGQYF. The CDR3 bases that were read are TGCAGTGCTAGAGATAGCCGCCGGCCCTATGGT.

This clone was detected ten times or more. The CDR3 goes on 3 residues after the read ends, and that part is filled in from the germline J gene. The J gene is TRBJ2-3, the V gene TRBV20-1; D possibly corresponds to TRBD1 (6 bases). The CDR3 is 13 amino acids. V was pared by 7 bases and J by 2 bases, with 13 bases between. Germline CDR1 is DFQATT and CDR2 is SNEGSKA (reference sequence). The covered CDR3 bases are TGCAGTGTTCCGGACAGCAACACAGATACG. As protein: CSVPDSNTDT. The whole CDR3 region reads CSVPDSNTDTQYF.

This clone was recorded at least ten times. Coverage ceases 3 residues before the CDR3 finishes, and the germline J gene fills in the end. The gene calls are TRBV7-2 and TRBJ1-2, with 9 positions matching TRBD1. This CDR3 comprises 15 residues. With 4 bases clipped from V and 5 bases from J, the junction kept 8 bases outside the gene matches. Germline CDR1 is SGHTA and CDR2 is FQGNSA. The sequenced part of the CDR3 DNA is TGTGCCAGCAGCTCCGCTCGGGACAGGGCTTATGGC. This encodes CASSSARDRAYG. The whole CDR3 sequence reads CASSSARDRAYGYTF.

The sample holds many counts of this clone. The CDR3 DNA, read in part, is TGTGCCGTACTAGCGGGGGGGCCAAGAGATACG. Protein sequence: CAVLAGGPRDT. The entire CDR3 protein reads CAVLAGGPRDTQYF. The chain links TRBV10-3 to TRBJ2-3; 13 bases map to TRBD2. From the germline J gene comes the end of the CDR3, since the read stops 3 residues before it. In germline, CDR1 is ENHRY, CDR2 SYGVKD. With V trimmed by 11 bases and J by 5 bases, 7 bases remained unmatched. This CDR3 has 14 amino acids.

This clone was detected many times. The CDR3 is cut off 3 residues early in the read; its end comes from the germline J gene. J is TRBJ2-7 and V is TRBV20-1; D perhaps matches TRBD2 (5 bases). Deletions cut 6 bases from V and 4 bases from J, with 19 bases between. Germline V CDR1 and CDR2: DFQATT, SNEGSKA (reference sequence). There are 14 residues in the CDR3. Incomplete CDR3 DNA: TGCAGTGCCGGAGGACGGGGATATTATTACGAG. Translating gives CSAGGRGYYYE. The CDR3, in full, reads CSAGGRGYYYEQYF.

Many counts were recorded for this clone. The chain's CDR3 is CASSLGTGFNEKLFF. The sequenced CDR3 bases are TGTGCCAGCAGCCTTGGGACAGGGTTTAATGAAAAA. V gene TRBV7-9 combines with J gene TRBJ1-4, with TRBD1 matching over 9 bases. The read finishes 3 residues shy of the CDR3 end, and the germline J gene is used to complete it. The V gene end was trimmed by 5 bases and the J gene end by 4 bases; junction bases not matched to a gene: 5. The CDR3 runs to 15 residues. Germline assignment: CDR1 SEHNR and CDR2 FQNEAQ (reference sequence).

This clone was recorded at least ten times. The CDR3 end falls 3 residues outside the read, so it is completed with the germline J gene. The rearrangement joins TRBV29-1 to TRBJ2-3; TRBD2 matches at 7 bases. Looked up from germline, CDR1 is SQVTM and CDR2 is ANQGSEA. The trim removed 5 bases at V and 6 bases at J, leaving 14 bases unmatched. The CDR3 length is 15 residues. Incomplete CDR3 DNA: TGCAGCGTTCGTTCGCTCGCGGGGGATCTCGATACG. It specifies CSVRSLAGDLDT. Given in full, the CDR3 is CSVRSLAGDLDTQYF.

This clone came up many times. The read ends 3 residues shy of where the CDR3 ends; the end is completed using the germline J gene. The same CDR3 arises from other DNA sequences in this sample as well. The chain has TRBV20-1 and TRBJ1-3; TRBD1 is a possible D gene (6 bases). This CDR3 region has 14 residues. The V end was cut by 1 base, the J end by 3 bases, with 10 bases between. Looked up from germline, CDR1 is DFQATT and CDR2 is SNEGSKA (reference sequence). The CDR3: CSARVGQSGNTIYF. CDR3 DNA, as far as it was read: TGCAGTGCTAGAGTCGGACAGAGTGGAAACACC.

Comment on this clone: One end of the junction fails to match germline, which may point to a read error. The read finishes 3 residues shy of the CDR3 end, and the germline J gene is used to complete it. Additional DNA sequences in this sample encode the identical CDR3. The rearrangement uses TRBV7-9 and TRBJ1-3; D perhaps matches TRBD1 (5 bases). The CDR3 is made up of 15 amino acids. CDR1 is SEHNR, CDR2 FQNEAQ, per germline (reference sequence). Incomplete CDR3 DNA: TGTGCCAGCAAACCAACAGGTACCTCTGGAAACACA. As protein: CASKPTGTSGNT. The entire CDR3 protein is CASKPTGTSGNTIYF. The variable domain in full, completed from reference TRBV7-9 and TRBJ1-3, reads DTGVSQNPRHKITKRGQNVTFRCDPISEHNRLYWYRQTLGQGPEFLTYFQNEAQLEKSRLLSDRFSAERPKGSFSTLEIQRTEQGDSAMYLCASKPTGTSGNTIYFGEGSWLTVV.

This clone was counted ten times or more. The sequenced fragment ends 3 residues before the CDR3 boundary, so the rest is inferred from the germline J gene. The chain employs TRBV29-1 and TRBJ1-2; D not certain. The V end was cut by 2 bases, the J end by 6 bases, with 10 bases between. The CDR3 runs to 12 residues. From germline, CDR1 is SQVTM and CDR2 ANQGSEA. The covered CDR3 bases are TGCAGCGTTGAAAAGTCCGGTAATGGC. It specifies CSVEKSGNG. The whole CDR3 region reads CSVEKSGNGYTF.

This clone was counted at least ten times. The CDR3 is cut off 3 residues early in the read; its end comes from the germline J gene. The rearrangement links TRBV2 to TRBJ2-3, with TRBD2 matching 9 bases. The V and J ends lost 7 bases and 2 bases, in that order; junction bases with no gene match: 16. This CDR3 region has 18 residues. Germline V lookup: CDR1 SNHLY, CDR2 FYNNEI. Partial CDR3 DNA: TGTGCCAGCACTGCCGGGACTAGCCCTTTTTTCTTCACAGATACG. Translated, it gives CASTAGTSPFFFTDT. Given in full, the CDR3 is CASTAGTSPFFFTDTQYF.

This clone showed up many times. The CDR3 end falls 3 residues outside the read, so it is completed with the germline J gene. The chain carries TRBV9 and TRBJ2-1; 10 positions match TRBD1. There are 13 residues in the CDR3. Germline V CDR1 and CDR2: SGDLS, YYNGEE. The V gene end was trimmed by 2 bases and the J gene end by 7 bases; junction bases not matched to a gene: 0. Partial CDR3 DNA: TGTGCCAGCAGCGTGGGACAGGGGAATGAG. Translation gives CASSVGQGNE. The complete CDR3 protein is CASSVGQGNEQFF.

This clone was seen many times. The CDR3 end is not reached by the read, which stops 3 residues before it; the germline J gene fills it in. The chain is built from TRBV30 and TRBJ1-5, with 8 bases fitting TRBD1. Germline assignment: CDR1 GTSNPN and CDR2 SVGIG (reference sequence). With V trimmed by 3 bases and J by 6 bases, 7 bases remained unmatched. The CDR3 is 14 residues long. CDR3 amino acids: CAWSSGQGSQPQHF. The sequenced part of the CDR3 DNA is TGTGCCTGGAGCTCAGGACAGGGATCTCAGCCC.